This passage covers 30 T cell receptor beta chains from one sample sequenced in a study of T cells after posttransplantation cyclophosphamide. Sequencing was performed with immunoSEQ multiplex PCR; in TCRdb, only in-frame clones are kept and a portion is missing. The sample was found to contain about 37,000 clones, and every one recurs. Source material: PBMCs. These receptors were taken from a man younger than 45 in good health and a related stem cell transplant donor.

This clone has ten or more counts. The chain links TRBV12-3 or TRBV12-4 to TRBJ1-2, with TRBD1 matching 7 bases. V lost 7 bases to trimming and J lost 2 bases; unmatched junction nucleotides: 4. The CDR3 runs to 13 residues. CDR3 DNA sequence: TGTGCCAGCACCCAGGGGGGAAACTATGGCTACACCTTC. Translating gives CASTQGGNYGYTF.

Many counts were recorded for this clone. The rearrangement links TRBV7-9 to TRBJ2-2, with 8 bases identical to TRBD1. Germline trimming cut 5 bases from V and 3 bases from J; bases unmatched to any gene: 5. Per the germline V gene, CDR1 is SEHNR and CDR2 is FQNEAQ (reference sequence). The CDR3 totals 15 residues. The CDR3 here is CASSPTGQDTGELFF. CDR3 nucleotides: TGTGCCAGCAGCCCGACGGGACAGGACACCGGGGAGCTGTTTTTT.

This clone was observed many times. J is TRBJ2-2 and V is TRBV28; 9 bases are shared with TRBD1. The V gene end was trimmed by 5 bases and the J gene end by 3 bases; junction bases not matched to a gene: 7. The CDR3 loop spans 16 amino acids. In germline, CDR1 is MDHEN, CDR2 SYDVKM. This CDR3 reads CASSGSGQGYTGELFF. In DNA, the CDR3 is TGTGCCAGCAGTGGGTCGGGACAGGGCTACACCGGGGAGCTGTTTTTT.

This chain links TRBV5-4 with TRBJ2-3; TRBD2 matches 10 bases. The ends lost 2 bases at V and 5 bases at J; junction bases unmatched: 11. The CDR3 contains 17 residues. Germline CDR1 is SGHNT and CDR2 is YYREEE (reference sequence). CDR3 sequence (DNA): TGTGCCAGCAGCTTCCCGAGGAGCGGGGGGGCAGGAGATACGCAGTATTTT. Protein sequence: CASSFPRSGGAGDTQYF.

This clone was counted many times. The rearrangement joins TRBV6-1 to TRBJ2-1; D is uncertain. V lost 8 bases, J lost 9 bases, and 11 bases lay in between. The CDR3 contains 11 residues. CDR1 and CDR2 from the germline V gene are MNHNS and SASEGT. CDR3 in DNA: TGTGCCAGCGGCCATAGCAGTGAGCAGTTCTTC. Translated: CASGHSSEQFF.

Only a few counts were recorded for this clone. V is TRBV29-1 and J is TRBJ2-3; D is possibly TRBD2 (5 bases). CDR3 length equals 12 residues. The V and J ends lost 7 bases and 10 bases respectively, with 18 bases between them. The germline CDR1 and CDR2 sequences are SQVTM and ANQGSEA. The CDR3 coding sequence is TGCAGCGCCCGAGTCGATACTAGGGCGCAGTATTTT. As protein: CSARVDTRAQYF.

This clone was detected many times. The CDR3 protein is CASILRVANTEAFF. The CDR3 region has the DNA TGTGCCAGCATTCTCAGGGTGGCGAACACTGAAGCTTTCTTT. The chain uses TRBV2 and TRBJ1-1, with a tentative D call TRBD1 (5 bases). The CDR3 contains 14 residues. Germline CDR1 reads SNHLY; CDR2 reads FYNNEI. V shed 7 bases and J shed 1 base, with 13 bases lying between them.

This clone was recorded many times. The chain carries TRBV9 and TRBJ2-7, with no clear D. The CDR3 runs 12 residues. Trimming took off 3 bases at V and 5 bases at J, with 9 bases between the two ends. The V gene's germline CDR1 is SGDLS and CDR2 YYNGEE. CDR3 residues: CASSGHLDEQYF. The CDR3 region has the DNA TGTGCCAGCAGCGGACATCTGGACGAGCAGTACTTC.

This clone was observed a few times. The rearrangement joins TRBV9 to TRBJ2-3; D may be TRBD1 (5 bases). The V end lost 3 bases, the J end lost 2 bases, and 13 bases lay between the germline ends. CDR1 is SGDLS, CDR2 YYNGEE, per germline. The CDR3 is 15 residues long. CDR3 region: CASSGHRLSTDTQYF. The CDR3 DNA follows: TGTGCCAGCAGCGGACACAGGCTCTCCACAGATACGCAGTATTTT.

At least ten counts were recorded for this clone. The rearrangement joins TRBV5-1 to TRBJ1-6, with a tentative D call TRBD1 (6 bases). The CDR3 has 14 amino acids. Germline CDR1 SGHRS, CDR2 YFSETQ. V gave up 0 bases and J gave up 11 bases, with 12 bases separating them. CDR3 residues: CASSLETGLPPLHF. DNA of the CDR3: TGCGCCAGCAGCTTGGAAACAGGGCTCCCACCCCTCCACTTT.

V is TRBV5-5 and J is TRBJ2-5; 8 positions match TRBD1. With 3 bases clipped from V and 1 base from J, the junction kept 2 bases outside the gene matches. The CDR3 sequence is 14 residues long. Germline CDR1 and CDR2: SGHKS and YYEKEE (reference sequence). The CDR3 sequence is CASSWDRSQETQYF. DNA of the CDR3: TGTGCCAGCAGCTGGGACAGGAGCCAAGAGACCCAGTACTTC.

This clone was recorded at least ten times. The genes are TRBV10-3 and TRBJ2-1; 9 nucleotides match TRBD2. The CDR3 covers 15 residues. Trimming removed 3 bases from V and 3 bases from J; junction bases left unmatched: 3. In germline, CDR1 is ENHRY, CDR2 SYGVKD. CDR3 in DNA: TGTGCCATCAGTGATAGCGGGGGAGACTACAATGAGCAGTTCTTC. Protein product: CAISDSGGDYNEQFF.

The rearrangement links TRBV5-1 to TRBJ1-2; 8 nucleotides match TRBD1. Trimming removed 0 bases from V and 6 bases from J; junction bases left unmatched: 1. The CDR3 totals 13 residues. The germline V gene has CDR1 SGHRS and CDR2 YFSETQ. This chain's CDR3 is CASSLGTGNGYTF. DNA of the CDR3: TGCGCCAGCAGCTTGGGGACAGGGAATGGCTACACCTTC.

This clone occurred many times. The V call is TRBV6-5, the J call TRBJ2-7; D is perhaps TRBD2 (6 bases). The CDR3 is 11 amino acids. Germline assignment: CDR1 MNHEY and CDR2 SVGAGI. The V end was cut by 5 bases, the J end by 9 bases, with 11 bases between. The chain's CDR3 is CASSQGTLQYF. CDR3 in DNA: TGTGCCAGCAGTCAAGGGACTCTGCAGTACTTC.

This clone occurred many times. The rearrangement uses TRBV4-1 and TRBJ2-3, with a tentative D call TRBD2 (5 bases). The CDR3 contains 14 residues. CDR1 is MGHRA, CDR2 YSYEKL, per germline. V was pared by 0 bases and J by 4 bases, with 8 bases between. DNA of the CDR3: TGCGCCAGCAGCCAAGACGGGGTGGCAGATACGCAGTATTTT. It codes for CASSQDGVADTQYF.

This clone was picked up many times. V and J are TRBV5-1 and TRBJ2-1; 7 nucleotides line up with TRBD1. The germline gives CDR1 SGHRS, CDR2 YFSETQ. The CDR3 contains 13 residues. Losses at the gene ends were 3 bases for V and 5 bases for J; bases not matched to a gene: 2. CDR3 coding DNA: TGCGCCAGCAGCTCGACAGGGAACAATGAGCAGTTCTTC. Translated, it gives CASSSTGNNEQFF.

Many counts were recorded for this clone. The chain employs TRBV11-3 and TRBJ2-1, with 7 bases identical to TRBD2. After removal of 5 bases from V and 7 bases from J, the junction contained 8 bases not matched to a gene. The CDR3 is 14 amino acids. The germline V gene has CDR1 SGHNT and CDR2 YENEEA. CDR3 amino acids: CASSRGRGRNEQFF. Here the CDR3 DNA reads TGTGCCAGCAGCCGAGGGCGGGGGAGAAATGAGCAGTTCTTC.

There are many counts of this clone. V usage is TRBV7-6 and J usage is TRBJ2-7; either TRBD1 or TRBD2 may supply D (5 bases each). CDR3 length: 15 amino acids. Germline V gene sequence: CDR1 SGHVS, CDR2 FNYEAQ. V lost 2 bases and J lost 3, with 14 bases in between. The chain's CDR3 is CASSLTGERGYEQYF. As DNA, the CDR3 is TGTGCCAGCAGCTTAACTGGGGAGAGGGGCTACGAGCAGTACTTC. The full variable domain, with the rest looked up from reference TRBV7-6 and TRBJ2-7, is GAGVSQSPRYKVTKRGQDVALRCDPISGHVSLYWYRQALGQGPEFLTYFNYEAQQDKSGLPNDRFSAERPEGSISTLTIQRTEQRDSAMYRCASSLTGERGYEQYFGPGTRLTVT.

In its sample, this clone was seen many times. In nucleotides, the CDR3 is TGTGCCAGCAGCTCCAGCGGGACAGAGAGCTCTGGAAACACCATATATTTT. Residues: CASSSSGTESSGNTIYF. This chain joins TRBV13 and TRBJ1-3, with TRBD1 identical over 7 bases. The CDR3 is 17 residues long. The J segment lost 0 bases and the V segment lost 4 bases, leaving 9 bases of the junction unmatched. Germline CDR1 and CDR2: PRHDT and FYEKMQ (reference sequence).

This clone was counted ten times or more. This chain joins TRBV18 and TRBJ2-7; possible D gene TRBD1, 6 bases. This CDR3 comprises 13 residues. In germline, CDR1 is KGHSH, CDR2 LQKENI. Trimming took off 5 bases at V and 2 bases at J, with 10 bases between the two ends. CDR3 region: CASSNTGPYEQYF. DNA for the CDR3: TGTGCCAGCTCAAATACAGGGCCCTACGAGCAGTACTTC.

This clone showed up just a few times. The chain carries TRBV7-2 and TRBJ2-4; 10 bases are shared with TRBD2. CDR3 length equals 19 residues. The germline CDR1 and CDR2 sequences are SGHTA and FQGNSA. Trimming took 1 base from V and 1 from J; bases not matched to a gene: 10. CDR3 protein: CASSLVLGLAGDAKNIQYF. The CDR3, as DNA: TGTGCCAGCAGCTTAGTACTAGGTCTAGCGGGGGACGCCAAAAACATTCAGTACTTC.

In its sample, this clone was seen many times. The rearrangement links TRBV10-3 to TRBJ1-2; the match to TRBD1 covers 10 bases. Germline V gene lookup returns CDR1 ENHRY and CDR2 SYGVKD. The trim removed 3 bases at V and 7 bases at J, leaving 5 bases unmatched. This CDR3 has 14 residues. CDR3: CAISDPTGGFGYTF. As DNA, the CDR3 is TGTGCCATCAGTGACCCGACAGGGGGCTTTGGCTACACCTTC.

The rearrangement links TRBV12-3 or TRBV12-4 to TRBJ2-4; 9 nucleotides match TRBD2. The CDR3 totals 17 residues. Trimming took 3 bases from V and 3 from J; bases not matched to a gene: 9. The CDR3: CASSLGGGGVGKNIQYF. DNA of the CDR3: TGTGCCAGCAGTTTGGGTGGCGGGGGGGTCGGCAAAAACATTCAGTACTTC.

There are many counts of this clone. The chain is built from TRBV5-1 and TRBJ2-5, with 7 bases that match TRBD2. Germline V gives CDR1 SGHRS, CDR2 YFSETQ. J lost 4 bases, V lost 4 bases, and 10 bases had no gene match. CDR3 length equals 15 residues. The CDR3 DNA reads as TGCGCCAGCAGCCCACTCCCGACGGGGGGAGAGACCCAGTACTTC. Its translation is CASSPLPTGGETQYF. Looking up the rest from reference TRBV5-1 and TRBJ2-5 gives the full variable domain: KAGVTQTPRYLIKTRGQQVTLSCSPISGHRSVSWYQQTPGQGLQFLFEYFSETQRNKGNFPGRFSGRQFSNSRSEMNVSTLELGDSALYLCASSPLPTGGETQYFGPGTRLLVL.

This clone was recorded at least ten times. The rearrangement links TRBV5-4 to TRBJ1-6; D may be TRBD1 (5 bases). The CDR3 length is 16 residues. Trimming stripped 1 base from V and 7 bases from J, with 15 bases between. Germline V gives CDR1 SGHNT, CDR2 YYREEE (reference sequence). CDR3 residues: CASSLSTAGRNSPLHF. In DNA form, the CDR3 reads TGTGCCAGCAGCTTGTCAACGGCAGGGAGGAATTCACCCCTCCACTTT.

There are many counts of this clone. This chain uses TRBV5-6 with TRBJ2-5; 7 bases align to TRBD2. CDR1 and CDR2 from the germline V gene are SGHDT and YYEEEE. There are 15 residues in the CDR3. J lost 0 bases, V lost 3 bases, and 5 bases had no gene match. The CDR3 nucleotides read TGTGCCAGCAGCTATCGCGGGGGTTACCAAGAGACCCAGTACTTC. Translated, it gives CASSYRGGYQETQYF.

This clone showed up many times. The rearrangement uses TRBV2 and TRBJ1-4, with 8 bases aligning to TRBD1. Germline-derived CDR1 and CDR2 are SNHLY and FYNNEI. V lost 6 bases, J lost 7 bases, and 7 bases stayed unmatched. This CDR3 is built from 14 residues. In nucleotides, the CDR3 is TGTGCCAGCAGCCGCGGACAGGGTTCTGAAAAACTGTTTTTT. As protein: CASSRGQGSEKLFF.

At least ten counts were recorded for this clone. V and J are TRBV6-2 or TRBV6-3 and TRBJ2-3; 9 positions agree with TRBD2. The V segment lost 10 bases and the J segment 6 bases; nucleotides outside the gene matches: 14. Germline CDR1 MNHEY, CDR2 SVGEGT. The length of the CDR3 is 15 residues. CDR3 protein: CATLSARGGLDTQYF. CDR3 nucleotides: TGTGCCACTTTATCGGCGCGGGGGGGCTTGGATACGCAGTATTTT.

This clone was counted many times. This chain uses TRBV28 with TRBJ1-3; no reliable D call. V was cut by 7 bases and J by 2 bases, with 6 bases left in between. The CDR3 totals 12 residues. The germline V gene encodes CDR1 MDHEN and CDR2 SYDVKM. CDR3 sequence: CASNGAGNTIYF. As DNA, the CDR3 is TGTGCCAGCAACGGGGCTGGAAACACCATATATTTT.

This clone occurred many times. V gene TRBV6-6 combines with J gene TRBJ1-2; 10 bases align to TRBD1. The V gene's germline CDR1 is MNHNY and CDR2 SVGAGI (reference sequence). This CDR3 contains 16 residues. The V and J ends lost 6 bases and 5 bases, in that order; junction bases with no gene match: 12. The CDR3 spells CASSSLGQGEKYGYTF. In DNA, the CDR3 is TGTGCCAGCAGCTCCCTCGGACAGGGGGAAAAATATGGCTACACCTTC.